The 9 T cell receptor beta chains presented below share a single source sample, sequenced in a study of blood T cell repertoires in COVID-19. TCRdb's table, derived via immunoSEQ multiplex PCR, lists solely in-frame clones and lacks some. The repertoire holds some 350,000 clones, with around 84% as singletons. The sample comprised peripheral blood. The receptor source for this set is a human donor in a cohort sampled during active COVID-19.

The chain joins TRBV6-5 to TRBJ1-1; D call uncertain. V shed 0 bases and J shed 0 bases, with 11 bases lying between them. This CDR3 contains 16 residues. Germline lookup yields CDR1 MNHEY and CDR2 SVGAGI. DNA of the CDR3: TGTGCCAGCAGTTACTCCCGGGTAGACTTGAACACTGAAGCTTTCTTT. Its translation is CASSYSRVDLNTEAFF.

The CDR3 DNA sequence: TGTGCCAGTAGTGCGGACACCACAATAGGTTCCTACGAGCAGTACTTC. Amino acids: CASSADTTIGSYEQYF. The chain is built from TRBV19 and TRBJ2-7, with D possibly matching TRBD1 (5 bases). Germline V gene lookup returns CDR1 LNHDA and CDR2 SQIVND (reference sequence). Trimming left V 5 bases short and J 1 base short, with 18 bases between. This CDR3 is built from 16 residues.

Only a few counts were recorded for this clone. The chain employs TRBV30 and TRBJ1-3; TRBD1 is a possible D gene (6 bases). There are 14 residues in the CDR3. The V gene lost 2 bases and the J gene lost 3 bases, with 11 bases spanning the gap. Germline values: CDR1 GTSNPN, CDR2 SVGIG (reference sequence). The DNA of the CDR3 is TGTGCCTGGAGTCGGACAGTACTTGGAAACACCATATATTTT. This translates into CAWSRTVLGNTIYF.

This clone was counted a single time. This chain connects TRBV4-1 to TRBJ1-1; TRBD1 agrees at 7 bases. Germline V lookup: CDR1 MGHRA, CDR2 YSYEKL. The trim removed 3 bases at V and 2 bases at J, leaving 9 bases unmatched. The CDR3 contains 16 residues. The CDR3 DNA is TGCGCCAGCAGCCACCTTTACAGGGGCGCTAACACTGAAGCTTTCTTT. Translating it yields CASSHLYRGANTEAFF.

The chain uses TRBV11-2 and TRBJ2-1; tentative D call: TRBD1 (5 bases). This CDR3 contains 11 residues. The V gene's germline CDR1 is SGHAT and CDR2 FQNNGV. V dropped 7 bases and J dropped 7 bases, with 8 bases sitting between them. The CDR3 DNA sequence: TGTGCCAGCAAGGGGCGAAATGAGCAGTTCTTC. It codes for CASKGRNEQFF.

This chain uses TRBV27 with TRBJ2-1, with D perhaps matching TRBD1 (5 bases). V was shortened by 4 bases and J by 2 bases, with 9 bases between the two germline ends. Germline CDR1 is MNHEY and CDR2 is SMNVEV (reference sequence). The CDR3 is 14 residues long. The CDR3 sequence is CASSYGAAYNEQFF. CDR3 nucleotide sequence: TGTGCCAGCAGTTATGGGGCGGCCTACAATGAGCAGTTCTTC.

This clone has a single count. The genes are TRBV30 and TRBJ2-3; TRBD2 matches 10 bases. Trimming at V came to 3 bases and at J to 0 bases, leaving 9 bases not matched to a gene. This CDR3 is 17 amino acids long. The V gene's germline CDR1 is GTSNPN and CDR2 SVGIG (reference sequence). The CDR3 DNA follows: TGTGCCTGGAGCCGAAGACTAGCGGGTGTGAGCACAGATACGCAGTATTTT. Amino acid sequence: CAWSRRLAGVSTDTQYF.

The chain couples TRBV5-6 to TRBJ1-6; 11 bases fit TRBD1. Germline V gives CDR1 SGHDT, CDR2 YYEEEE. This CDR3 contains 16 residues. V lost 5 bases and J lost 7; bases outside the gene matches: 8. CDR3 sequence (DNA): TGTGCCAGCAGACCTGGACAGGGGGCTAAAAATTCACCCCTCCACTTT. Its translation: CASRPGQGAKNSPLHF.

There are a few counts of this clone. This chain uses TRBV12-3 or TRBV12-4 with TRBJ1-1; unclear D gene. Trimming took off 6 bases at V and 7 bases at J, with 12 bases between the two ends. The CDR3 extends over 12 amino acids. CDR3 coding DNA: TGTGCCAGCAGCCCGCGGGCCATTGAAGCTTTCTTT. It encodes CASSPRAIEAFF.